Listed here are 8 T cell receptor beta chains from one sample, sequenced in a study of cytomegalovirus exposure and HLA in healthy donors. PCR amplification relied on 60 Vbeta primers (plus 13 Jbeta primers). Method: immunoSEQ multiplex PCR; TCRdb's copy keeps in-frame clones and lacks some. The sample has 140,000 to 150,000 clones, around a tenth seen once; the top ten hold 1.8%. What was sequenced was PBMCs. The source is a man in his fifties or sixties in good health and CMV-seronegative.

In its sample, this clone was seen a few times. V gene TRBV18 combines with J gene TRBJ1-1; D is undetermined. V dropped 1 base and J dropped 4 bases, with 10 bases sitting between them. This CDR3 is 14 amino acids long. In germline, CDR1 is KGHSH, CDR2 LQKENI. CDR3 in amino acids: CASSPRTDVTEAFF. The CDR3 nucleotides read TGTGCCAGCTCACCACGAACAGACGTCACTGAAGCTTTCTTT.

The rearrangement links TRBV7-2 to TRBJ2-5; 8 bases fit TRBD2. V lost 4 bases and J lost 4; bases outside the gene matches: 5. The CDR3 loop spans 14 amino acids. Germline lookup yields CDR1 SGHTA and CDR2 FQGNSA. CDR3 in amino acids: CASSSGTRGETQYF. In nucleotides, the CDR3 is TGTGCCAGCAGCTCTGGGACTAGAGGAGAGACCCAGTACTTC.

In its sample, this clone was seen a few times. The rearrangement uses TRBV30 and TRBJ2-7, with 10 nucleotides matching TRBD1. With V trimmed by 5 bases and J by 3 bases, 7 bases remained unmatched. Germline V gene sequence: CDR1 GTSNPN, CDR2 SVGIG (reference sequence). The CDR3 is made up of 14 amino acids. CDR3 nucleotides: TGTGCCTGGGCCTGGACAGGGGGTTACTACGAGCAGTACTTC. Protein sequence: CAWAWTGGYYEQYF.

This clone was detected only a few times. The chain couples TRBV19 to TRBJ1-2; no clear D. The germline V gene encodes CDR1 LNHDA and CDR2 SQIVND (reference sequence). Trimming took 5 bases from V and 4 from J, leaving 8 bases between them. This CDR3 is 12 amino acids long. CDR3 sequence: CASSATTYGYTF. The CDR3 bases are TGTGCCAGTAGTGCGACAACCTATGGCTACACCTTC.

This clone was counted between two and nine times. V usage is TRBV28 and J usage is TRBJ1-2; D remains ambiguous. The germline V gene encodes CDR1 MDHEN and CDR2 SYDVKM. With 5 bases removed from V and 2 bases from J, the gap between germline ends came to 15 bases. This CDR3 contains 15 residues. The CDR3 protein is CASSRPRESNYGYTF. The DNA for the CDR3 is TGTGCCAGCAGTAGACCCCGGGAGAGCAACTATGGCTACACCTTC.

CDR3 sequence: CATSRAQGHGYTF. As DNA, the CDR3 is TGTGCCACCAGCAGAGCACAGGGGCACGGCTACACCTTC. The rearrangement uses TRBV15 and TRBJ1-2, with 7 bases matching TRBD1. Germline V gene data show CDR1 as LNHNV and CDR2 as YYDKDF (reference sequence). Losses at the gene ends were 1 base for V and 8 bases for J; bases not matched to a gene: 4. The CDR3 extends over 13 amino acids. The full variable domain, its missing parts supplied by reference TRBV15 and TRBJ1-2, is DAMVIQNPRYQVTQFGKPVTLSCSQTLNHNVMYWYQQKSSQAPKLLFHYYDKDFNNEADTPDNFQSRRPNTSFCFLDIRSPGLGDTAMYLCATSRAQGHGYTFGSGTRLTVV.

This clone occurred a few times. The chain uses TRBV5-4 and TRBJ1-1, with no clear D. Between the trimmed V and J ends, which lost 0 bases and 5 bases, there was a span of 20 bases. The germline gives CDR1 SGHNT, CDR2 YYREEE (reference sequence). CDR3 size: 17 residues. The CDR3, as DNA: TGTGCCAGCAGCTTGGGACGGGCAGTCGGTAGAGGGACTGAAGCTTTCTTT. Its translation: CASSLGRAVGRGTEAFF.

The rearrangement joins TRBV27 to TRBJ2-7; D is possibly TRBD2 (7 bases). The CDR3 runs to 15 residues. The V end was cut by 5 bases, the J end by 4 bases, with 18 bases between. Germline values: CDR1 MNHEY, CDR2 SMNVEV (reference sequence). CDR3 in amino acids: CASSLLGGGLYEQYF. The CDR3 DNA reads TGTGCCAGCAGTCTATTGGGCGGGGGCCTATACGAGCAGTACTTC.